This passage covers 29 T cell receptor beta chains from one sample sequenced in a study of blood T cell repertoires in COVID-19. The assay was immunoSEQ multiplex PCR, and TCRdb's table has in-frame clones only and misses some. The top ten hold 4.5% to 5.5% of the sample, which has about 160,000 clones, roughly 93% seen once. The specimen was peripheral blood. These receptors originate from a woman between 45 and 60 years old with acute or convalescent COVID-19.

The CDR3: CASSFAGLGNTIYF. In DNA form, the CDR3 reads TGTGCCAGCAGCTTTGCAGGGCTTGGAAACACCATATATTTT. The chain has TRBV11-2 and TRBJ1-3; perhaps TRBD1 as D (5 bases). V gave up 3 bases and J gave up 3 bases, with 9 bases separating them. The CDR3 totals 14 residues. Germline V gene lookup returns CDR1 SGHAT and CDR2 FQNNGV.

The CDR3 bases are TGTGCCTGGGCCGGGACAGAGGGTGGGTTTTTGCAGTTCTTC. Protein product: CAWAGTEGGFLQFF. This chain connects TRBV30 to TRBJ2-1, with 7 bases matching TRBD1. The germline V gene has CDR1 GTSNPN and CDR2 SVGIG (reference sequence). V shed 5 bases, J shed 12 bases, and the junction held 16 bases outside the gene matches. This CDR3 spans 14 amino acids.

The sample holds one count of this clone. The chain is built from TRBV7-9 and TRBJ2-3; perhaps TRBD2 as D (6 bases). CDR1 is SEHNR and CDR2 is FQNEAQ in the germline V gene (reference sequence). The CDR3 consists of 16 residues. Trimming removed 1 base at V and 2 bases at J, with 13 bases between. The CDR3 protein is CASSLVLSGPTDTQYF. The CDR3, as DNA: TGTGCCAGCAGCTTAGTCCTCAGCGGGCCCACAGATACGCAGTATTTT.

The rearrangement joins TRBV15 to TRBJ1-4; 7 nucleotides agree with TRBD1. The CDR3 runs to 15 residues. Germline V CDR1 and CDR2: LNHNV, YYDKDF (reference sequence). The junction had 6 bases not matched to a gene; V was cut back by 1 base and J by 7 bases. DNA for the CDR3: TGTGCCACCAGCAGAGGTGACAGGGAAGGTGAAAAACTGTTTTTT. Its translation is CATSRGDREGEKLFF.

The chain is built from TRBV12-3 or TRBV12-4 and TRBJ1-6; 8 nucleotides align to TRBD1. The ends lost 10 bases at V and 10 bases at J; junction bases unmatched: 6. The CDR3 is 12 residues long. CDR3 sequence reads: CATQGAGSPLHF. CDR3 DNA sequence: TGTGCCACCCAGGGGGCCGGGTCACCCCTCCACTTT.

This clone was detected only once. The chain uses TRBV7-9 and TRBJ2-7, with a possible D match to TRBD2 (6 bases). Germline CDR1 SEHNR, CDR2 FQNEAQ (reference sequence). The length of the CDR3 is 12 residues. Trimming cost V 5 bases and J 9 bases, with 14 bases left between them. CDR3 bases: TGTGCCAGCAGCGACCACAAAGCGGGGCAGTACTTC. Protein product: CASSDHKAGQYF.

The rearrangement links TRBV12-3 or TRBV12-4 to TRBJ2-7; possible D gene TRBD1, 6 bases. This CDR3 comprises 12 residues. V was clipped by 7 bases and J by 5 bases, with 12 bases between them. The chain's CDR3 is CASNQGGNEQYF. Here the CDR3 DNA reads TGTGCCAGCAACCAAGGGGGAAACGAGCAGTACTTC.

The V call is TRBV6-2 or TRBV6-3, the J call TRBJ2-7; D remains ambiguous. Between the trimmed V and J ends, which lost 2 bases and 7 bases, there was a span of 6 bases. The CDR3 spans 11 residues. Germline loops: CDR1 MNHEY, CDR2 SVGEGT. The CDR3 DNA reads as TGTGCCAGCAGTTACCCCCAGGAGCAGTACTTC. This codes for CASSYPQEQYF.

The count of this clone is one. One end of the junction varies from germline; a read error may be responsible. This CDR3 is CASSQWPTSAF. CDR3 nucleotide sequence: TGTGCCAGCAGCCAATGGCCTACGAGCGCCTTC. The chain carries TRBV16 and TRBJ1-2; D remains ambiguous. This CDR3 is built from 11 residues. Germline loops: CDR1 KGHSY, CDR2 FQNENV. The full variable domain, in which reference TRBV16 and TRBJ1-2 provide the parts outside the CDR3, is GEEVAQTPKHLVRGEGQKAKLYCAPIKGHSYVFWYQQVLKNEFKFLISFQNENVFDETGMPKERFSAKCLPNSPCSLEIQATKLEDSAVYFCASSQWPTSAFGSGTRLTVV.

This chain connects TRBV19 to TRBJ1-3; D is unresolved. Trimming removed 3 bases at V and 1 base at J, with 7 bases between. Germline loops: CDR1 LNHDA, CDR2 SQIVND (reference sequence). This CDR3 is built from 14 residues. The CDR3: CASSISVSGNTIYF. CDR3 DNA: TGTGCCAGTAGTATTTCGGTATCTGGAAACACCATATATTTT.

This sequence joins TRBV6-1 and TRBJ1-2; D may be TRBD1 (6 bases). V was cut by 2 bases and J by 6 bases, with 10 bases left in between. Germline CDR1 and CDR2: MNHNS and SASEGT. The CDR3 has 13 amino acids. Here the CDR3 DNA reads TGTGCCAGCAGTGAACGACAGGACAATGGCTACACCTTC. Amino acid sequence: CASSERQDNGYTF.

This clone has just one count. CDR3 sequence: CASSVGPASSGEFTGELFF. The CDR3 DNA follows: TGTGCCAGCAGCGTGGGGCCGGCCTCTAGCGGGGAGTTCACCGGGGAGCTGTTTTTT. The chain couples TRBV9 to TRBJ2-2; 9 nucleotides align to TRBD2. CDR3 size: 19 residues. Trimming cost V 2 bases and J 4 bases; bases outside gene matches: 15. The germline V gene has CDR1 SGDLS and CDR2 YYNGEE.

The chain has TRBV5-6 and TRBJ1-1; D is possibly TRBD1 (5 bases). The CDR3 has 12 residues. The V end was cut by 4 bases, the J end by 10 bases, with 14 bases between. Germline lookup yields CDR1 SGHDT and CDR2 YYEEEE. CDR3 DNA sequence: TGTGCCAGCAGCCGCGGAGGGGCGGGAGCTTTCTTT. Translated, it gives CASSRGGAGAFF.

DNA for the CDR3: TGTGCCAGTAGTCCACGGACAGGGAAGGGTGGCTACACCTTC. This encodes CASSPRTGKGGYTF. This chain joins TRBV19 and TRBJ1-2; 8 nucleotides match TRBD1. V lost 5 bases, J lost 7 bases, and 9 bases stayed unmatched. There are 14 residues in the CDR3. Germline CDR1 is LNHDA and CDR2 is SQIVND (reference sequence).

V usage is TRBV21-1 and J usage is TRBJ1-3. TRBV21-1 is termed a pseudogene. The CDR3 covers 12 residues. The CDR3 bases are TGTGCCAGCAGCAGTATGGGAAACACCATATATTTT. Translating it yields CASSSMGNTIYF.

The rearrangement links TRBV5-1 to TRBJ1-2; a possible D gene is TRBD1 (6 bases). Germline assignment: CDR1 SGHRS and CDR2 YFSETQ. Trimming pared 0 bases from V and 3 bases from J, leaving 9 bases between. This CDR3 is built from 14 residues. The DNA for the CDR3 is TGCGCCAGCAGCTTGGAAGCAGGGGACTATGGCTACACCTTC. It yields the protein CASSLEAGDYGYTF.

V usage is TRBV24-1 and J usage is TRBJ2-1, with D perhaps matching TRBD1 (6 bases). Germline V CDR1 and CDR2: KGHDR, SFDVKD. Trimming removed 4 bases from V and 5 bases from J, with 8 bases in between. This CDR3 is 13 amino acids long. CDR3 coding DNA: TGTGCCACCAGTGAAGGGGGACACAATGAGCAGTTCTTC. Protein: CATSEGGHNEQFF.

The CDR3 DNA reads TGTGCCAGCAGCTTACTTAGCTCTGGGGCCAACGTCCTGACTTTC. Translation gives CASSLLSSGANVLTF. The V gene is TRBV7-9, the J gene TRBJ2-6; D not certain. CDR3 size: 15 residues. V lost 2 bases to trimming and J lost 0 bases, with 5 bases between them. The germline CDR1 and CDR2 sequences are SEHNR and FQNEAQ (reference sequence). The variable domain in full, completed from reference TRBV7-9 and TRBJ2-6, reads DTGVSQNPRHKITKRGQNVTFRCDPISEHNRLYWYRQTLGQGPEFLTYFQNEAQLEKSRLLSDRFSAERPKGSFSTLEIQRTEQGDSAMYLCASSLLSSGANVLTFGAGSRLTVL.

Points on this clone: This CDR3 is also generated by other DNA sequences in the sample. V usage is TRBV9 and J usage is TRBJ1-1, with D possibly TRBD1 on 5 matching bases. V dropped 0 bases and J dropped 3 bases, with 9 bases sitting between them. Germline V gives CDR1 SGDLS, CDR2 YYNGEE. This CDR3 spans 14 amino acids. The CDR3 nucleotides read TGTGCCAGCAGCGTAGGATGGGGGGACACTGAAGCTTTCTTT. This sequence encodes CASSVGWGDTEAFF.

This chain connects TRBV19 to TRBJ1-4; a possible D gene is TRBD1 (5 bases). V lost 4 bases, J lost 7 bases, and 16 bases lay in between. This CDR3 region has 15 residues. Per germline, CDR1 LNHDA and CDR2 SQIVND (reference sequence). The CDR3 DNA follows: TGTGCCAGTAGTACCCCCCCGGGACTTGGTGAAAAACTGTTTTTT. Translated: CASSTPPGLGEKLFF. The full variable domain, rest sourced from reference TRBV19 and TRBJ1-4, is DGGITQSPKYLFRKEGQNVTLSCEQNLNHDAMYWYRQDPGQGLRLIYYSQIVNDFQKGDIAEGYSVSREKKESFPLTVTSAQKNPTAFYLCASSTPPGLGEKLFFGSGTQLSVL.

The CDR3 is CASSSRGRETQYF. CDR3 nucleotides: TGTGCCAGCAGCTCGCGAGGGAGAGAGACCCAGTACTTC. This sequence joins TRBV7-6 and TRBJ2-5; a possible D gene is TRBD2 (5 bases). Germline V gene sequence: CDR1 SGHVS, CDR2 FNYEAQ. The CDR3 contains 13 residues. Trimming shortened V by 4 bases and J by 4 bases, and 10 bases separated the two germline ends.

This clone showed up just a few times. V gene TRBV7-3 combines with J gene TRBJ2-7; 10 bases line up with TRBD1. V dropped 8 bases and J dropped 5; count of bases not matched to a gene: 9. This CDR3 has 14 amino acids. Germline assignment: CDR1 SGHTA and CDR2 FQGTGA. The CDR3 protein is CASSAGTGAHEQYF. The CDR3 nucleotides are TGTGCCAGCTCGGCCGGGACAGGGGCCCACGAGCAGTACTTC.

This chain links TRBV25-1 with TRBJ2-3; D uncertain. This CDR3 contains 16 residues. V was pared by 3 bases and J by 1 base, with 14 bases between. Germline CDR1 and CDR2: MGHDK and SYGVNS. CDR3 DNA: TGTGCCAGCAGTGATCGGCTCCACGGAGGCACAGATACGCAGTATTTT. Protein sequence: CASSDRLHGGTDTQYF.

The gene calls are TRBV5-4 and TRBJ1-6, with D possibly TRBD1 on 5 matching bases. Germline V CDR1 and CDR2: SGHNT, YYREEE (reference sequence). The ends were cut back, 1 base at V and 3 bases at J, with 5 bases in the middle. CDR3 length: 14 residues. CDR3 DNA sequence: TGTGCCAGCAGCTTGACAGGCTATAATTCACCCCTCCACTTT. This codes for CASSLTGYNSPLHF.

V is TRBV25-1 and J is TRBJ1-2; weak D call: TRBD1 (5 bases). V lost 1 base and J 8 bases, leaving 11 bases between the germline ends. The CDR3 totals 13 residues. From germline, CDR1 is MGHDK and CDR2 SYGVNS. CDR3 bases: TGTGCCAGCAGTGAATGGGGCAGGGTCGGCTACACCTTC. Its translation: CASSEWGRVGYTF.

V gene TRBV9 combines with J gene TRBJ2-1, with TRBD2 as a possible D gene (6 bases). Germline values: CDR1 SGDLS, CDR2 YYNGEE. Trimming stripped 0 bases from V and 7 bases from J, with 17 bases between. The CDR3 consists of 16 residues. The CDR3 protein is CASSVGLGGLINEQFF. In nucleotides, the CDR3 is TGTGCCAGCAGCGTAGGACTAGGAGGTTTGATAAATGAGCAGTTCTTC.

The chain recombines TRBV19 with TRBJ1-5, with D possibly TRBD1 on 5 matching bases. Looked up from germline, CDR1 is LNHDA and CDR2 is SQIVND (reference sequence). Trimming removed 7 bases at V and 4 bases at J, with 14 bases between. The CDR3 runs to 14 residues. Here the CDR3 reads CASTQGASNQPQHF. The CDR3, as DNA: TGTGCCAGTACCCAAGGGGCATCAAATCAGCCCCAGCATTTT.

The rearrangement links TRBV28 to TRBJ2-7; no clear D gene. In germline, CDR1 is MDHEN, CDR2 SYDVKM. V lost 6 bases, J lost 6 bases, and 18 bases lay in between. The CDR3 runs to 14 residues. CDR3 region: CASRDPSTNIEQYF. The CDR3 region has the DNA TGTGCCAGCAGAGACCCTAGTACAAATATCGAGCAGTACTTC.

A single count supports this clone. The chain links TRBV24-1 to TRBJ2-7; D might be TRBD2 (6 bases). The V gene's germline CDR1 is KGHDR and CDR2 SFDVKD. The germline V and J ends were trimmed by 7 bases and 5 bases, with 14 bases remaining between them. The CDR3 totals 13 residues. The CDR3 loop reads CATSAGGVNEQYF. Here the CDR3 DNA reads TGTGCCACCAGCGCCGGCGGGGTGAACGAGCAGTACTTC.